This T cell receptor (beta chain) was identified in a study of control samples from healthy donors and cancer patients. Libraries were prepared by immunoSEQ multiplex PCR; TCRdb keeps only in-frame clonotypes and omits some of them. The sample has some 74,000 clones, roughly 90% seen once; the top ten hold roughly 5%. Per germline, CDR1 MDHEN and CDR2 SYDVKM. CDR3 length equals 15 residues. Trimming cost V 3 bases and J 7 bases, with 15 bases left between them. Source material: blood. This clonotype was sampled from a woman aged 45 to 65 in good health. The V gene is TRBV28, the J gene TRBJ2-2, with a weak D call TRBD1 (6 bases). The CDR3 loop is CASSLTRGYGGELFF. In DNA form, the CDR3 reads TGTGCCAGCAGTTTGACCAGGGGATACGGCGGGGAGCTGTTTTTT.